The next 15 T cell receptor beta chains were all read from a single sample in a study of cytomegalovirus exposure and HLA in healthy donors. 60 Vbeta and 13 Jbeta primers were used in PCR. Profiling relied on immunoSEQ multiplex PCR, and the TCRdb table lists in-frame clones only, not all of them. Of fewer than 150,000 clones in the sample, over 70% were seen once. Sequencing was performed on PBMCs. These receptors all come from a female donor in good health and CMV-seropositive.

The chain joins TRBV7-2 to TRBJ1-1; 9 bases agree with TRBD1. Germline V gene sequence: CDR1 SGHTA, CDR2 FQGNSA. CDR3 size: 18 residues. V lost 5 bases to trimming and J lost 0 bases; unmatched junction nucleotides: 13. CDR3 residues: CASSLRAGTGILNTEAFF. CDR3 DNA sequence: TGTGCCAGCAGCCTCAGAGCCGGGACAGGGATCCTGAACACTGAAGCTTTCTTT.

The CDR3 is CASSPGTSGDYEQYF. The CDR3 DNA reads as TGTGCCAGCAGCCCTGGGACTAGCGGGGATTACGAGCAGTACTTC. The chain employs TRBV4-2 and TRBJ2-7; TRBD2 matches at 13 bases. CDR3 length: 15 residues. The junction had 4 bases not matched to a gene; V was cut back by 4 bases and J by 4 bases. Germline V lookup: CDR1 LGHNA, CDR2 YNFKEQ.

The J gene is TRBJ2-1, the V gene TRBV9; the D is unclear. Germline loops: CDR1 SGDLS, CDR2 YYNGEE. The germline V and J ends were trimmed by 0 bases and 2 bases, with 9 bases remaining between them. The CDR3 loop spans 15 amino acids. For the CDR3, the DNA is TGTGCCAGCAGCGTAGCCTCCAGGACCTACAATGAGCAGTTCTTC. It specifies CASSVASRTYNEQFF.

The chain employs TRBV28 and TRBJ1-2; D remains ambiguous. V was clipped by 6 bases and J by 5 bases, with 10 bases between them. This CDR3 is built from 12 residues. The germline V gene has CDR1 MDHEN and CDR2 SYDVKM. This CDR3 is CASSSYRYGYTF. In DNA, the CDR3 is TGTGCCAGCAGCTCATATCGGTATGGCTACACCTTC.

The table lists this clone with a count of one. The rearrangement links TRBV10-3 to TRBJ2-2; 11 bases line up with TRBD2. CDR3 size: 17 residues. Per germline, CDR1 ENHRY and CDR2 SYGVKD. J gave up 4 bases and V 6 bases, and 10 bases lay outside the gene matches. The CDR3 coding sequence is TGTGCCATCAGATCTTCTAGCGGGGGGCTCGGCACCGGGGAGCTGTTTTTT. Translated, it gives CAIRSSSGGLGTGELFF.

This clone was seen only once. The chain carries TRBV7-7 and TRBJ2-2; no clear D gene. Germline V CDR1 and CDR2: SSHAT, FNYEAQ (reference sequence). The CDR3 runs to 14 residues. V was cut by 2 bases and J by 1 base, with 5 bases left in between. The CDR3 bases are TGTGCCAGCAGCTTAACTGTGAACACCGGGGAGCTGTTTTTT. This sequence encodes CASSLTVNTGELFF.

This clone was observed once. This chain uses TRBV10-1 with TRBJ2-3; D might be TRBD2 (6 bases). Germline V gene data show CDR1 as WNHNN and CDR2 as SYGVQD (reference sequence). CDR3 length: 13 residues. Between the trimmed V and J ends, which lost 9 bases and 2 bases, there was a span of 12 bases. DNA for the CDR3: TGCGCCAGTAGTCGGAGGGCCACAGATACGCAGTATTTT. It is translated as CASSRRATDTQYF.

This chain joins TRBV20-1 and TRBJ1-1; D is uncertain. The CDR3 consists of 11 residues. The germline V gene encodes CDR1 DFQATT and CDR2 SNEGSKA (reference sequence). V lost 2 bases to trimming and J lost 3 bases, with 4 bases between them. The CDR3 here is CSARQDTEAFF. In DNA, the CDR3 is TGCAGTGCTAGACAGGACACTGAAGCTTTCTTT.

About this clone itself: Its ends do not fully match the called genes, so a read error is possible. The J gene is TRBJ1-1, the V gene TRBV6-1; D gene uncertain. Germline loops: CDR1 MNHNS, CDR2 SASEGT. There are 12 residues in the CDR3. CDR3 in DNA: TGTGCCAGCACCCCAGGAAACATTGAAGCTTTCTTT. Translation gives CASTPGNIEAFF.

This clone was seen once. The CDR3 spells CASSLRDSPAYEQYF. CDR3 in DNA: TGTGCCAGCAGCCTGCGGGACAGCCCTGCCTACGAGCAGTACTTC. The chain links TRBV7-9 to TRBJ2-7; possibly TRBD1 for D (7 bases). The CDR3 is 15 amino acids. V dropped 5 bases and J dropped 2 bases, with 16 bases sitting between them. Germline V gives CDR1 SEHNR, CDR2 FQNEAQ (reference sequence).

The V gene is TRBV5-4, the J gene TRBJ2-7; D perhaps matches TRBD1 (5 bases). The V gene lost 4 bases and the J gene lost 7 bases, with 18 bases spanning the gap. Looked up from germline, CDR1 is SGHNT and CDR2 is YYREEE (reference sequence). This CDR3 region has 14 residues. The CDR3 DNA sequence: TGTGCCAGCAGCGGACAAAAGGGCCGTGGGGAGCAGTACTTC. Translation: CASSGQKGRGEQYF. Variable domain in full (rest from reference TRBV5-4 and TRBJ2-7): ETGVTQSPTHLIKTRGQQVTLRCSSQSGHNTVSWYQQALGQGPQFIFQYYREEENGRGNFPPRFSGLQFPNYSSELNVNALELDDSALYLCASSGQKGRGEQYFGPGTRLTVT.

This clone was seen more than once but under ten times. The V call is TRBV7-9, the J call TRBJ1-2; 7 bases are a match to TRBD1. The trim removed 3 bases at V and 7 bases at J, leaving 2 bases unmatched. This CDR3 region has 12 residues. Germline CDR1 SEHNR, CDR2 FQNEAQ (reference sequence). CDR3 in DNA: TGTGCCAGCAGCTTCCAGGGGGGTGGCTACACCTTC. Translated: CASSFQGGGYTF. The variable domain in full, completed from reference TRBV7-9 and TRBJ1-2, reads DTGVSQNPRHKITKRGQNVTFRCDPISEHNRLYWYRQTLGQGPEFLTYFQNEAQLEKSRLLSDRFSAERPKGSFSTLEIQRTEQGDSAMYLCASSFQGGGYTFGSGTRLTVV.

The chain links TRBV7-3 to TRBJ2-3, with a tentative D call TRBD2 (6 bases). The germline V and J ends were trimmed by 5 bases and 7 bases, with 16 bases remaining between them. The germline CDR1 and CDR2 sequences are SGHTA and FQGTGA. CDR3 size: 14 residues. The CDR3 DNA follows: TGTGCCAGCAGCGTATCCGGGACTGACTATACGCAGTATTTT. It encodes CASSVSGTDYTQYF.

The chain has TRBV5-1 and TRBJ2-3; 8 nucleotides match TRBD2. In germline, CDR1 is SGHRS, CDR2 YFSETQ. Trimming cost V 4 bases and J 2 bases; bases outside gene matches: 12. This CDR3 comprises 17 residues. CDR3 amino acids: CASSDPRGGDLTDTQYF. The CDR3 region has the DNA TGCGCCAGCAGCGACCCACGGGGGGGGGACCTCACAGATACGCAGTATTTT. Combining the CDR3 with reference TRBV5-1 and TRBJ2-3 gives the whole variable domain KAGVTQTPRYLIKTRGQQVTLSCSPISGHRSVSWYQQTPGQGLQFLFEYFSETQRNKGNFPGRFSGRQFSNSRSEMNVSTLELGDSALYLCASSDPRGGDLTDTQYFGPGTRLTVL.

The rearrangement links TRBV7-2 to TRBJ1-5; D possibly corresponds to TRBD1 (5 bases). V dropped 1 base and J dropped 7 bases, with 14 bases sitting between them. The CDR3 covers 15 residues. Germline lookup yields CDR1 SGHTA and CDR2 FQGNSA. The CDR3 nucleotides are TGTGCCAGCAGCTTAGACCCGACCCCAGGGCAGCCCCAGCATTTT. Its translation is CASSLDPTPGQPQHF.